This is a list of T cell receptor beta chains from one sample in a study of cytomegalovirus exposure and HLA in healthy donors. Measured with immunoSEQ multiplex PCR; TCRdb has only the in-frame clones, and not every one. Among more than 250,000 clones listed, about nine tenths were seen once. Material for sequencing was PBMCs. The origin of the receptors is a woman aged 25 to 39 in good health and CMV-seropositive. CDR3s leave out the opening cysteine and the closing phenylalanine or tryptophan. The order of the fields is V gene, J gene, CDR3 protein.

v_call: TRBV7-2
j_call: TRBJ2-7
cdr3_aa: ASSSPGGVPQY

v_call: TRBV30
j_call: TRBJ2-7
cdr3_aa: AWSSHSAYEQY

v_call: TRBV9
j_call: TRBJ1-4
cdr3_aa: ASSESHNEKLF

v_call: TRBV4-1
j_call: TRBJ1-6
cdr3_aa: ASSHRDREGNSPLH

v_call: TRBV27
j_call: TRBJ2-7
cdr3_aa: ASRGQGPFYEQY

v_call: TRBV19
j_call: TRBJ2-1
cdr3_aa: ASSPRASGGANEQF

v_call: TRBV5-1
j_call: TRBJ2-7
cdr3_aa: ASSLGPQGMDEQY

v_call: TRBV9
j_call: TRBJ1-1
cdr3_aa: ASSSGQGGGTEAF

v_call: TRBV4-1
j_call: TRBJ2-2
cdr3_aa: ASSQAIAGHNTGELF

v_call: TRBV5-1
j_call: TRBJ1-2
cdr3_aa: ASSWGQGANYGYT

v_call: TRBV12-2
j_call: TRBJ2-1
cdr3_aa: ASRLAVAENNEQF

v_call: TRBV29-1
j_call: TRBJ1-5
cdr3_aa: SVGQGRQPQH

v_call: TRBV7-2
j_call: TRBJ1-2
cdr3_aa: ASSSSQGAGGYT

v_call: TRBV5-1
j_call: TRBJ2-6
cdr3_aa: ASSLVGSSGANVLT

v_call: TRBV27
j_call: TRBJ1-1
cdr3_aa: ASSLQGGTEAF

v_call: TRBV5-1
j_call: TRBJ1-1
cdr3_aa: ASAKVVGQSTEAF

v_call: TRBV9
j_call: TRBJ2-7
cdr3_aa: ASSPKTGGTYEQY

v_call: TRBV20-1
j_call: TRBJ2-5
cdr3_aa: SASLVRTQY

v_call: TRBV6-5
j_call: TRBJ2-1
cdr3_aa: ASSLGGDYEQF

v_call: TRBV5-6
j_call: TRBJ2-7
cdr3_aa: ASSPGGTSRFLY

v_call: TRBV29-1
j_call: TRBJ2-7
cdr3_aa: SVGGHSYEQY

v_call: TRBV2
j_call: TRBJ1-5
cdr3_aa: ASSDGTGGRKSNQPQH

v_call: TRBV5-4
j_call: TRBJ2-7
cdr3_aa: ASSLVGQGHSYEQY

v_call: TRBV30
j_call: TRBJ2-7
cdr3_aa: AWSRGGYEQY

v_call: TRBV4-1
j_call: TRBJ2-7
cdr3_aa: ASSQDSGSSYEQY

v_call: TRBV9
j_call: TRBJ1-2
cdr3_aa: ASSVADRTEGYGYT

v_call: TRBV4-1
j_call: TRBJ2-2
cdr3_aa: ASSQTSGSSTGELF

v_call: TRBV7-2
j_call: TRBJ2-7
cdr3_aa: ASSPVPDSAYEQY

v_call: TRBV28
j_call: TRBJ2-7
cdr3_aa: ASRLPGPSFSEQY

v_call: TRBV25-1
j_call: TRBJ2-1
cdr3_aa: ASSEGPTGVYNEQF

v_call: TRBV4-2
j_call: TRBJ2-2
cdr3_aa: ASSHSGGPLANTGELF

v_call: TRBV27
j_call: TRBJ2-7
cdr3_aa: ASSLSLTYEQY

v_call: TRBV5-4
j_call: TRBJ1-2
cdr3_aa: ASSLVGGDYGYT

v_call: TRBV19
j_call: TRBJ1-1
cdr3_aa: ASNPGGTEAF

v_call: TRBV7-7
j_call: TRBJ2-3
cdr3_aa: ASSLAGSTDTQY

v_call: TRBV10-3
j_call: TRBJ2-3
cdr3_aa: AIATSGGEISTDTQY

v_call: TRBV7-6
j_call: TRBJ2-5
cdr3_aa: ASSKTGTRETQY

v_call: TRBV29-1
j_call: TRBJ2-1
cdr3_aa: SVPGLAGAYSYNEQF

v_call: TRBV4-1
j_call: TRBJ1-3
cdr3_aa: ASSPRGQGNGNTIY

v_call: TRBV5-1
j_call: TRBJ2-2
cdr3_aa: ASSLVQGAGELF

v_call: TRBV6-1
j_call: TRBJ1-6
cdr3_aa: ASNDRPAGSPLH

v_call: TRBV29-1
j_call: TRBJ1-2
cdr3_aa: SVEGSQQRGYT

v_call: TRBV29-1
j_call: TRBJ2-1
cdr3_aa: SVAIAANEQF

v_call: TRBV27
j_call: TRBJ2-1
cdr3_aa: ASSLGPGPSPQF

v_call: TRBV4-1
j_call: TRBJ1-1
cdr3_aa: ASSQGAFRSAEAF

v_call: TRBV6-5
j_call: TRBJ1-3
cdr3_aa: ASSLTTSSGNTIY

v_call: TRBV27
j_call: TRBJ2-7
cdr3_aa: ASSLLTGSEQY

v_call: TRBV7-2
j_call: TRBJ2-7
cdr3_aa: ASSFRLYEQY

v_call: TRBV14
j_call: TRBJ2-3
cdr3_aa: ASSQDRGGDTQY

v_call: TRBV6-5
j_call: TRBJ1-2
cdr3_aa: ASRGQGAYGYT